Listed here are 19 T cell receptor beta chains from one sample, sequenced in a study of blood T cell repertoires in COVID-19 (TCRdb year 2020). The library was made by the immunoSEQ multiplex PCR assay. The immuneACCESS repertoire file appears here via TCRdb, limited to in-frame rearrangements. These files lack a portion of the clones; in checked studies, under half of the deficit traces to unresolved V genes, and the cause of the others is not known. The sample data list some 150,000 clones, and around nine tenths of these were observed just once. Roughly 3.3% of the sample belongs to the ten largest clones. Material: peripheral blood. These receptors were taken from a man aged 65-85 years with acute or convalescent COVID-19.

This clone was observed a few times. The chain has TRBV15 and TRBJ2-5, with TRBD2 identical over 9 bases. The CDR3 covers 16 residues. The ends lost 2 bases at V and 3 bases at J; junction bases unmatched: 7. The germline V gene encodes CDR1 LNHNV and CDR2 YYDKDF (reference sequence). DNA of the CDR3: TGTGCCACCAGCAGATCCCCTAAGCGGGAGGAAGAGACCCAGTACTTC. Translating gives CATSRSPKREEETQYF.

V gene TRBV28 combines with J gene TRBJ1-5; TRBD1 agrees at 8 bases. V was clipped by 4 bases and J by 7 bases; unmatched bases: 9. Germline assignment: CDR1 MDHEN and CDR2 SYDVKM. The CDR3 spans 15 residues. This CDR3 reads CASSWGQAEGQPQHF. DNA of the CDR3: TGTGCCAGCAGTTGGGGACAGGCAGAGGGGCAGCCCCAGCATTTT.

The chain recombines TRBV27 with TRBJ1-1, with D unresolved. Trimming stripped 3 bases from V and 0 bases from J, with 11 bases between. In germline, CDR1 is MNHEY, CDR2 SMNVEV (reference sequence). The CDR3 sequence is 15 residues long. The CDR3 loop reads CASSLRVSLNTEAFF. The CDR3 DNA follows: TGTGCCAGCAGTTTGAGAGTTTCCCTGAACACTGAAGCTTTCTTT.

This clone was picked up many times. The chain couples TRBV19 to TRBJ2-1; 11 positions match TRBD2. V was pared by 1 base and J by 4 bases, with 6 bases of the junction left unmatched. Germline V CDR1 and CDR2: LNHDA, SQIVND (reference sequence). The CDR3 length is 17 residues. CDR3 nucleotides: TGTGCCAGTAGTATAGGGCCGACTAGCGGGACTTACAATGAGCAGTTCTTC. Its translation is CASSIGPTSGTYNEQFF. Supplemented by reference TRBV19 and TRBJ2-1, the full variable domain reads DGGITQSPKYLFRKEGQNVTLSCEQNLNHDAMYWYRQDPGQGLRLIYYSQIVNDFQKGDIAEGYSVSREKKESFPLTVTSAQKNPTAFYLCASSIGPTSGTYNEQFFGPGTRLTVL.

J is TRBJ1-2 and V is TRBV5-1; 7 nucleotides agree with TRBD1. The CDR3 loop spans 14 amino acids. Germline V lookup: CDR1 SGHRS, CDR2 YFSETQ. Trimming removed 5 bases from V and 2 bases from J; junction bases left unmatched: 6. The CDR3 reads CASSRTGDNYGYTF. CDR3 bases: TGCGCCAGCAGTCGTACAGGGGACAACTATGGCTACACCTTC. Variable domain in full (rest from reference TRBV5-1 and TRBJ1-2): KAGVTQTPRYLIKTRGQQVTLSCSPISGHRSVSWYQQTPGQGLQFLFEYFSETQRNKGNFPGRFSGRQFSNSRSEMNVSTLELGDSALYLCASSRTGDNYGYTFGSGTRLTVV.

The chain has TRBV6-2 or TRBV6-3 and TRBJ2-5; TRBD2 matches 13 bases. V was clipped by 6 bases and J by 4 bases; unmatched bases: 5. The CDR3 loop spans 15 amino acids. From germline, CDR1 is MNHEY and CDR2 SVGEGT. This CDR3 is CASSQLAGGPETQYF. The CDR3 DNA is TGTGCCAGCAGCCAACTAGCGGGGGGGCCAGAGACCCAGTACTTC.

This chain joins TRBV28 and TRBJ2-5; 8 bases fit TRBD1. Germline V CDR1 and CDR2: MDHEN, SYDVKM. V was clipped by 5 bases and J by 4 bases; unmatched bases: 6. The CDR3 sequence is 14 residues long. CDR3 coding DNA: TGTGCCAGCAGTAGCGCAGGGGGCTTAGAGACCCAGTACTTC. Translation gives CASSSAGGLETQYF.

V is TRBV9 and J is TRBJ1-6, with unresolved D. This CDR3 is 14 amino acids long. Trimming left V 2 bases short and J 4 bases short, with 7 bases between. Germline CDR1 and CDR2: SGDLS and YYNGEE. CDR3 sequence: CASSVWSYNSPLHF. CDR3 DNA sequence: TGTGCCAGCAGCGTCTGGAGTTATAATTCACCCCTCCACTTT.

This chain links TRBV28 with TRBJ2-1; 13 nucleotides align to TRBD2. The germline gives CDR1 MDHEN, CDR2 SYDVKM. Trimming took 2 bases from V and 0 from J; bases not matched to a gene: 4. This CDR3 spans 18 amino acids. The CDR3, as DNA: TGTGCCAGCAGTTTAACTAGCGGGGGGGCCCCCTCCTACAATGAGCAGTTCTTC. Translating gives CASSLTSGGAPSYNEQFF.

The table lists this clone with a count of one. The rearrangement uses TRBV2 and TRBJ1-5; D unresolved. CDR1 and CDR2 (germline): SNHLY, FYNNEI. This CDR3 region has 15 residues. With 1 base removed from V and 3 bases from J, the gap between germline ends came to 10 bases. The CDR3 region is CASSEEWEDNQPQHF. The CDR3 bases are TGTGCCAGCAGTGAAGAGTGGGAGGACAATCAGCCCCAGCATTTT.

The rearrangement uses TRBV27 and TRBJ1-1, with D unclear. Trimming left V 6 bases short and J 6 bases short, with 20 bases between. Germline V gives CDR1 MNHEY, CDR2 SMNVEV (reference sequence). The CDR3 spans 15 residues. The CDR3 DNA is TGTGCCAGCAGCTACAGCCGGGGTGCCATGTCTGAAGCTTTCTTT. This encodes CASSYSRGAMSEAFF.

This chain joins TRBV25-1 and TRBJ1-5; no clear D gene. The CDR3 contains 15 residues. Trimming took off 3 bases at V and 2 bases at J, with 11 bases between the two ends. CDR1 MGHDK and CDR2 SYGVNS come from the germline V gene. The CDR3 loop is CASSDGRGGNQPQHF. In nucleotides, the CDR3 is TGTGCCAGCAGTGATGGGAGAGGTGGCAATCAGCCCCAGCATTTT. The variable domain in full, with the rest retrieved from reference TRBV25-1 and TRBJ1-5, is EADIYQTPRYLVIGTGKKITLECSQTMGHDKMYWYQQDPGMELHLIHYSYGVNSTEKGDLSSESTVSRIRTEHFPLTLESARPSHTSQYLCASSDGRGGNQPQHFGDGTRLSIL.

The count of this clone is one. V is TRBV10-3 and J is TRBJ2-2; perhaps TRBD1 as D (6 bases). The CDR3 contains 15 residues. The germline CDR1 and CDR2 sequences are ENHRY and SYGVKD. Trimming shortened V by 6 bases and J by 5 bases, and 16 bases separated the two germline ends. The CDR3 sequence is CAISPTEGVTGELFF. The CDR3 nucleotides read TGTGCCATCAGCCCGACAGAGGGGGTAACCGGGGAGCTGTTTTTT.

This clone was recorded once. The V gene is TRBV5-1, the J gene TRBJ1-2; D is perhaps TRBD1 (5 bases). V was pared by 2 bases and J by 3 bases, with 14 bases between. The V gene's germline CDR1 is SGHRS and CDR2 YFSETQ. The CDR3 spans 15 residues. CDR3 region: CASSFQGLVDYGYTF. In DNA, the CDR3 is TGCGCCAGCAGCTTTCAGGGCCTGGTGGACTATGGCTACACCTTC.

V gene TRBV3-1 (or the pseudogene TRBV3-2) combines with J gene TRBJ1-1, with D hard to call. The CDR3 contains 15 residues. Looked up from germline, CDR1 is LGHDT and CDR2 is YNNKEL (reference sequence). The V end lost 6 bases, the J end lost 1 base, and 15 bases lay between the germline ends. The CDR3 region is CASSPRGGPNTEAFF. CDR3 bases: TGTGCCAGCAGTCCCCGGGGAGGCCCGAACACTGAAGCTTTCTTT.

The chain employs TRBV5-6 and TRBJ1-2; D might be TRBD1 (5 bases). Germline loops: CDR1 SGHDT, CDR2 YYEEEE. The CDR3 is 16 amino acids. Trimming pared 3 bases from V and 4 bases from J, leaving 19 bases between. CDR3 region: CASSWGRVLPIYGYTF. CDR3 nucleotides: TGTGCCAGCAGCTGGGGCAGGGTACTTCCAATCTATGGCTACACCTTC.

The chain combines TRBV7-3 with TRBJ2-2, with D perhaps matching TRBD2 (5 bases). Germline V gene sequence: CDR1 SGHTA, CDR2 FQGTGA. This CDR3 comprises 14 residues. Trimming stripped 5 bases from V and 6 bases from J, with 13 bases between. CDR3 sequence: CASSRTLVAGELFF. CDR3 DNA sequence: TGTGCCAGCAGCCGGACTTTGGTGGCCGGGGAGCTGTTTTTT.

The chain joins TRBV6-5 to TRBJ1-5, with 7 bases aligning to TRBD1. V lost 6 bases to trimming and J lost 6 bases; unmatched junction nucleotides: 8. Germline lookup yields CDR1 MNHEY and CDR2 SVGAGI. The CDR3 consists of 14 residues. CDR3 loop: CASSPGGPGQPQHF. CDR3 DNA: TGTGCCAGCAGCCCAGGGGGGCCCGGTCAGCCCCAGCATTTT.

In its sample, this clone was seen a few times. The V call is TRBV2, the J call TRBJ2-5, with D uncertain. Deletions cut 2 bases from V and 3 bases from J, with 10 bases between. The CDR3 is made up of 14 amino acids. Germline values: CDR1 SNHLY, CDR2 FYNNEI. CDR3 DNA sequence: TGTGCCAGCAGTGAACAGTGGCTTAAAGAGACCCAGTACTTC. This translates into CASSEQWLKETQYF. Combining the CDR3 with reference TRBV2 and TRBJ2-5 gives the whole variable domain EPEVTQTPSHQVTQMGQEVILRCVPISNHLYFYWYRQILGQKVEFLVSFYNNEISEKSEIFDDQFSVERPDGSNFTLKIRSTKLEDSAMYFCASSEQWLKETQYFGPGTRLLVL.